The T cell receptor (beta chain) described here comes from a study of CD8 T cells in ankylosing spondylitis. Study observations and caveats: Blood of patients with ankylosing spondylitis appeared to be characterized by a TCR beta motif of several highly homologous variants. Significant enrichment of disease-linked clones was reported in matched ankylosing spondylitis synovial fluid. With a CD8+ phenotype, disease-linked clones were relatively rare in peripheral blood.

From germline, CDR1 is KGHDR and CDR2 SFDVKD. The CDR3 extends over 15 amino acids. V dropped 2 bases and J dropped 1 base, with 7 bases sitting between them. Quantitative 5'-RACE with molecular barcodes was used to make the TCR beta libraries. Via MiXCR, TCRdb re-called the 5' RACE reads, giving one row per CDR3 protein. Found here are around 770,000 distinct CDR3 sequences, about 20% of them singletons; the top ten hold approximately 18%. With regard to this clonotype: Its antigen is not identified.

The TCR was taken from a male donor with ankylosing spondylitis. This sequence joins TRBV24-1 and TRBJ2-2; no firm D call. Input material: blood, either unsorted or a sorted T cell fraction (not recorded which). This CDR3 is CATSDYDGNTGELFF. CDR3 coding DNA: TGTGCCACCAGTGATTACGACGGGAACACCGGGGAGCTGTTTTTT.